This T cell receptor (beta chain) stems from a study of spatial heterogeneity in lung cancer. Study context: Within tumor regions, the number of TCR transcripts tracked closely with a T cell module score obtained from matched bulk RNA-seq.

Study-wide results and limits: The estimate shows that only around 7% of tumor T cells were covered for alpha and roughly 13% for beta chains. How many expanded intratumoral alpha and beta TCRs were present tracked the tumor mutation count, which was a count of nonsynonymous mutations.

The ends were cut back, 0 bases at V and 4 bases at J, with 7 bases in the middle. This CDR3 is 14 amino acids long. Germline values: CDR1 SNHLY, CDR2 FYNNEI. Time point noted: sample taken at primary tumor resection. The input material, whole RNA from tumor, nontumor lung or frozen PBMC, was sequenced unsorted. This clonotype is termed medium-sized. The antigen is undetermined. TCRdb re-called the 5' RACE reads through MiXCR, storing one row per CDR3 protein. The table has more than 750 distinct CDR3 sequences, roughly 45% seen once. This TCR derives from a female donor with early-stage non-small cell lung cancer. Source: lung tumor tissue, taken at surgery. The rearrangement uses TRBV2 and TRBJ1-5, with no clear D. DNA for the CDR3: TGTGCCAGCAGTGAAGCGCGGGGAAATCAGCCCCAGCATTTT. Its protein product is CASSEARGNQPQHF.